These 4 T cell receptor beta chains were sequenced from one sample in a study of OX40 agonist ivuxolimab in advanced cancers. TCRdb's copy holds only in-frame clones and misses some; the assay was immunoSEQ multiplex PCR. The table includes some 50,000 clones, 75% to 85% detected once. The material sequenced was CD4+ or CD8+ T cells sorted from blood, taken in a trial of the OX40 agonist ivuxolimab. The receptor source for this set is an adult with an advanced solid tumor such as melanoma, head and neck, liver or kidney cancer.

For this clone: One end of the junction fails to match germline, which may point to a read error. The chain couples TRBV30 to TRBJ1-1, with 9 bases matching TRBD1. The CDR3 has 12 residues. Looked up from germline, CDR1 is GTSNPN and CDR2 is SVGIG (reference sequence). CDR3 sequence: CAWSPGQGFTRF. The CDR3 coding sequence is TGTGCCTGGAGTCCGGGACAGGGTTTTACCCGATTT.

The chain carries TRBV6-6 and TRBJ2-1; 7 positions agree with TRBD2. CDR1 is MNHNY, CDR2 SVGAGI, per germline (reference sequence). The CDR3 covers 15 residues. The J segment lost 2 bases and the V segment lost 6 bases, leaving 7 bases of the junction unmatched. The CDR3 sequence is CASRVAGETYNEQFF. The CDR3 nucleotides are TGTGCCAGCAGGGTGGCGGGAGAGACCTACAATGAGCAGTTCTTC.

This chain uses TRBV5-1 with TRBJ1-2; D is ambiguous. The CDR3 covers 13 residues. V was cut by 5 bases and J by 3 bases, with 11 bases left in between. Per germline, CDR1 SGHRS and CDR2 YFSETQ. The CDR3 sequence: CASSIGWDYGYTF. CDR3 bases: TGCGCCAGCAGTATAGGATGGGACTATGGCTACACCTTC.

This CDR3 reads CASSLRQGTNSGNTIYF. CDR3 bases: TGTGCCAGCAGCTTGAGGCAGGGGACCAACTCTGGAAACACCATATATTTT. The V and J genes are TRBV7-2 and TRBJ1-3; possible D gene TRBD1, 6 bases. Trimming shortened V by 3 bases and J by 0 bases, and 15 bases separated the two germline ends. Per the germline V gene, CDR1 is SGHTA and CDR2 is FQGNSA. This CDR3 has 17 amino acids.